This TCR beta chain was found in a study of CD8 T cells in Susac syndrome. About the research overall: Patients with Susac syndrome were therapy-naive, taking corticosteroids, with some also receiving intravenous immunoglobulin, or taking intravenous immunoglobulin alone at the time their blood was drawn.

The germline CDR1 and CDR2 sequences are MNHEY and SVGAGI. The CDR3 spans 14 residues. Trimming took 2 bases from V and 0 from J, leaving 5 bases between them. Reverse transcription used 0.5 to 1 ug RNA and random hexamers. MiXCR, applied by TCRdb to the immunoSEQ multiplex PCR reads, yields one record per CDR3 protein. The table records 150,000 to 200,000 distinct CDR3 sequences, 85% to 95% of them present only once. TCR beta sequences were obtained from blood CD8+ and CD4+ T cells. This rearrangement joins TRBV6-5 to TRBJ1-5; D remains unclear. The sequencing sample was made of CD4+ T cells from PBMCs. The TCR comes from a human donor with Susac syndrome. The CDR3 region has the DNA TGTGCCAGCAGTTACAGGGATAGCAATCAGCCCCAGCATTTT. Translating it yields CASSYRDSNQPQHF.